The 15 T cell receptor beta chains given below trace back to one sample, sequenced in a study of blood T cell repertoires in COVID-19. The method was immunoSEQ multiplex PCR; TCRdb's version includes in-frame clones alone and lacks a portion of them. The sample lists tens of thousands of clones, roughly four fifths occurring once. The sample comprised peripheral blood. These receptors were obtained from a man in his 70s with active COVID-19.

The chain links TRBV7-9 to TRBJ2-3; TRBD2 aligns across 8 bases. CDR3 length: 16 residues. J was trimmed by 4 bases and V by 5 bases; bases with no gene match: 11. Germline lookup yields CDR1 SEHNR and CDR2 FQNEAQ (reference sequence). The CDR3 sequence: CASSLLGAGGPDTQYF. The DNA of the CDR3 is TGTGCCAGCAGCCTCCTAGGGGCGGGAGGACCAGATACGCAGTATTTT.

The chain employs TRBV10-2 and TRBJ2-7, with 9 bases lining up with TRBD1. Germline CDR1 WSHSY, CDR2 SAAADI. This CDR3 region has 15 residues. J was trimmed by 3 bases and V by 7 bases; bases with no gene match: 10. The CDR3 loop reads CASKTGTGFGYEQYF. Written as DNA, the CDR3 is TGCGCCAGCAAAACCGGGACAGGGTTTGGCTACGAGCAGTACTTC.

The chain combines TRBV2 with TRBJ1-3; D is ambiguous. Per germline, CDR1 SNHLY and CDR2 FYNNEI. The ends were cut back, 10 bases at V and 1 base at J, with 23 bases in the middle. The CDR3 totals 17 residues. The CDR3, as DNA: TGTGCCAAACGGAGCTCAACCGGAAATCTTTCTGGAAACACCATATATTTT. Amino acids: CAKRSSTGNLSGNTIYF.

V gene TRBV10-2 combines with J gene TRBJ1-2; the match to TRBD1 covers 8 bases. V trimming: 5 bases; J trimming: 7 bases; junction bases outside the gene matches: 6. CDR3 length: 13 amino acids. In germline, CDR1 is WSHSY, CDR2 SAAADI. The CDR3 reads CASSPDRESGYTF. CDR3 DNA sequence: TGCGCCAGCAGTCCGGACAGGGAGTCTGGCTACACCTTC.

This clone was recorded only once. The chain has TRBV19 and TRBJ2-3; 7 bases fit TRBD1. In germline, CDR1 is LNHDA, CDR2 SQIVND (reference sequence). There are 14 residues in the CDR3. V lost 5 bases, J lost 1 base, and 3 bases stayed unmatched. The CDR3 loop reads CASSSTGGTDTQYF. DNA for the CDR3: TGTGCCAGTAGTTCTACAGGGGGCACAGATACGCAGTATTTT. Based on the CDR3 plus reference TRBV19 and TRBJ2-3, the full variable domain is DGGITQSPKYLFRKEGQNVTLSCEQNLNHDAMYWYRQDPGQGLRLIYYSQIVNDFQKGDIAEGYSVSREKKESFPLTVTSAQKNPTAFYLCASSSTGGTDTQYFGPGTRLTVL.

V is TRBV3-1 (or the pseudogene TRBV3-2) and J is TRBJ2-5, with D possibly being TRBD2 (6 bases). With 1 base removed from V and 5 bases from J, the gap between germline ends came to 20 bases. The CDR3 has 17 residues. CDR1 and CDR2 from the germline V gene are LGHDT and YNNKEL (reference sequence). The CDR3 reads CASSQVINRRGGETQYF. The CDR3, as DNA: TGTGCCAGCAGCCAAGTAATCAACAGACGTGGGGGGGAGACCCAGTACTTC.

The CDR3 reads CASSLSTQGLRTEAFF. CDR3 nucleotides: TGTGCCAGCAGTCTAAGCACCCAGGGGCTGAGAACTGAAGCTTTCTTT. The V and J genes are TRBV25-1 and TRBJ1-1, with D tentatively TRBD1 (6 bases). CDR1 MGHDK and CDR2 SYGVNS come from the germline V gene. This CDR3 spans 16 amino acids. Trimming pared 5 bases from V and 5 bases from J, leaving 21 bases between.

This chain links TRBV5-1 with TRBJ2-7, with D possibly matching TRBD2 (6 bases). Germline loops: CDR1 SGHRS, CDR2 YFSETQ. Trimming cost V 3 bases and J 6 bases, with 16 bases left between them. This CDR3 region has 14 residues. The CDR3: CASSSGLPSGEQYF. CDR3 DNA: TGCGCCAGCAGCTCGGGACTTCCCTCTGGCGAGCAGTACTTC.

The V and J genes are TRBV27 and TRBJ1-2; TRBD1 aligns across 10 bases. The trim removed 5 bases at V and 3 bases at J, leaving 12 bases unmatched. The CDR3 runs to 17 residues. The germline gives CDR1 MNHEY, CDR2 SMNVEV (reference sequence). CDR3 protein: CASSPGQGRPGDYGYTF. The DNA for the CDR3 is TGTGCCAGCAGTCCGGGACAGGGGCGCCCAGGGGACTATGGCTACACCTTC.

DNA of the CDR3: TGCAGCGTCCCAGGGGAAACATTGGGTGAAAAACTGTTTTTT. Amino acid sequence: CSVPGETLGEKLFF. The rearrangement links TRBV29-1 to TRBJ1-4; TRBD1 is a possible D gene (6 bases). CDR3 length equals 14 residues. Between the trimmed V and J ends, which lost 6 bases and 7 bases, there was a span of 18 bases. CDR1 and CDR2 (germline): SQVTM, ANQGSEA.

This chain connects TRBV30 to TRBJ1-2; weak D call: TRBD1 (6 bases). From germline, CDR1 is GTSNPN and CDR2 SVGIG (reference sequence). This CDR3 is built from 19 residues. V was cut by 2 bases and J by 11 bases, with 36 bases left in between. The CDR3 region is CAWSIHLLFTRGISLGYTF. The DNA for the CDR3 is TGTGCCTGGAGTATCCATCTCCTGTTCACGAGGGGGATAAGTCTGGGTTACACCTTC.

The chain links TRBV30 to TRBJ2-2; a possible D gene is TRBD1 (6 bases). This CDR3 region has 13 residues. Germline V gene data show CDR1 as GTSNPN and CDR2 as SVGIG (reference sequence). Trimming stripped 5 bases from V and 3 bases from J, with 10 bases between. The CDR3 DNA sequence: TGTGCCTGGTGCAGGGGAGACACCGGGGAGCTGTTTTTT. Protein: CAWCRGDTGELFF.

This chain links TRBV20-1 with TRBJ2-7, with 9 bases lining up with TRBD1. The germline CDR1 and CDR2 sequences are DFQATT and SNEGSKA (reference sequence). The V and J ends lost 5 bases and 9 bases, in that order; junction bases with no gene match: 5. The CDR3 runs to 11 residues. As DNA, the CDR3 is TGCAGTGCTGGGGGACAGGGCAGGCAGTACTTC. Residues: CSAGGQGRQYF.

This chain uses TRBV5-1 with TRBJ1-1, with D perhaps matching TRBD1 (5 bases). This CDR3 spans 13 amino acids. In germline, CDR1 is SGHRS, CDR2 YFSETQ. Trimming took off 6 bases at V and 2 bases at J, with 11 bases between the two ends. The CDR3 sequence is CASTGQVNTEAFF. The CDR3 nucleotides are TGCGCCAGCACCGGACAAGTTAACACTGAAGCTTTCTTT.

This clone is labeled medium-sized. CDR3 sequence (DNA): TGTGCCACCAGTGATTCGGCAGGGGGGAACACTGAAGCTTTCTTT. Translated, it gives CATSDSAGGNTEAFF. The chain uses TRBV24-1 and TRBJ1-1; 7 bases line up with TRBD1. This CDR3 comprises 15 residues. The germline gives CDR1 KGHDR, CDR2 SFDVKD. The junction had 3 bases not matched to a gene; V was cut back by 2 bases and J by 1 base.